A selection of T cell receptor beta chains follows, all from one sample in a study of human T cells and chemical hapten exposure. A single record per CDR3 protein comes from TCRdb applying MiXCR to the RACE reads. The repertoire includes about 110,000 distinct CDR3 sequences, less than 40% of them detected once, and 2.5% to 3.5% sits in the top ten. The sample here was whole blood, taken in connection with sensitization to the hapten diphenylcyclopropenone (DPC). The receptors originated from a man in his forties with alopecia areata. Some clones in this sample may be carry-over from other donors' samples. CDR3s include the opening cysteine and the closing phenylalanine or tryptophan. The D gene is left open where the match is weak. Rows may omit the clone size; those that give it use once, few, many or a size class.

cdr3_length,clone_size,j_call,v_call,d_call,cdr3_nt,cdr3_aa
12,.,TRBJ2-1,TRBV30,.,TGTGCCTGGAAAACGGGACGCCGGGAGTTAGTCTTC,CAWKTGRRELVF
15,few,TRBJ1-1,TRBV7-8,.,TGTGCCAGCAGCCCAAACAGGGTCCGGTTCCCTGAAGCTTTCTTT,CASSPNRVRFPEAFF
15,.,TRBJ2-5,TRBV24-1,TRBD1,TGTGCCACCAGTGATATCGGGACAGGACAAGAGACCCAGTACTTC,CATSDIGTGQETQYF
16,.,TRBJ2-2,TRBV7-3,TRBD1,TGTGCCAGCAGCTCACGAACAGGGGGGAGATCCGGGGAGCTGTTTTTT,CASSSRTGGRSGELFF
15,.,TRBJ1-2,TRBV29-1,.,TGCAGCGTTGAAGATAAGTCAGACTCTAACTATGGCTACACCTTC,CSVEDKSDSNYGYTF
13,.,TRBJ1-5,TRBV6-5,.,TGTGCCAGTTGCGAAAGCGGGGGACAGCCCCAGCATTTT,CASCESGGQPQHF
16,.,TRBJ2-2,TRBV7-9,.,TGTGCCAGCAGCCCCGCAACGAGCTCGGACACCGGGGAGCTGTTTTTT,CASSPATSSDTGELFF
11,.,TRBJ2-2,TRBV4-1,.,TGCGCCAGCGGACCTCCCGGGGAGCTGTTTTTT,CASGPPGELFF
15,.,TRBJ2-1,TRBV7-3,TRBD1,TGTGCCAGCAGCTTCGGGACAGGGTCTGGTAGTGAGCAGTTCTTC,CASSFGTGSGSEQFF
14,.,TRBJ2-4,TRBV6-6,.,TGTGCCAGCAGTCGGCCGGTAGCCAAAAACATTCAGTACTTC,CASSRPVAKNIQYF
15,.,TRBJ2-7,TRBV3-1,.,TGTGCCAGCAGCCGATCCGGGGTAGAATCCTACGAGCAGTACTTC,CASSRSGVESYEQYF
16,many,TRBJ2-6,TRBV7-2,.,TGTGCCAGCAGCCCAGGGGGGGGCTCTGGGGCCAACGTCCTGACTTTC,CASSPGGGSGANVLTF
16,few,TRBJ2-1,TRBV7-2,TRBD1,TGTGCCAGCAGCCGCCCTACAGGGGTGGCCTACAATGAGCAGTTCTTC,CASSRPTGVAYNEQFF
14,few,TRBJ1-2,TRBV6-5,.,TGTGCCAGCAGGCCCTTTGGGGCGGGATATGGCTACACCTTC,CASRPFGAGYGYTF
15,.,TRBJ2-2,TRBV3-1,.,TGTGCCAGCAGCCAAGAGGCTGGACGGACCGGGGAGCTGTTTTTT,CASSQEAGRTGELFF
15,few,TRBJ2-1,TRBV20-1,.,TGCAGTGCCAATGTACTAGTTAGGGGTGGGGATGAGCAGTTCTTC,CSANVLVRGGDEQFF
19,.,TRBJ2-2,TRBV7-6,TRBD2,TGTGCCAGCAGCCCCCGGACTAGCGGGAGGGCCAAGCGGACCGGGGAGCTGTTTTTT,CASSPRTSGRAKRTGELFF
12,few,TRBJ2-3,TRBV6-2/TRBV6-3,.,TGTGCCAGCGGGAGCGCCACAGATACGCAGTATTTT,CASGSATDTQYF
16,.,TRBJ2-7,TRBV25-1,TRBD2,TGTGCCAGCAGTGAACCTTCTAGCGGGAGGGTTCGCGAGCAGTACTTC,CASSEPSSGRVREQYF
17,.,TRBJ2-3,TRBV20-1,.,TGCAGTGCTAGAGGGGGGAATGGGACCGGGACGGCAGATACGCAGTATTTT,CSARGGNGTGTADTQYF
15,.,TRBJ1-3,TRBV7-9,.,TGTGCCAGCAGCTTAGGACCGATCTCTGGAAACACCATATATTTT,CASSLGPISGNTIYF